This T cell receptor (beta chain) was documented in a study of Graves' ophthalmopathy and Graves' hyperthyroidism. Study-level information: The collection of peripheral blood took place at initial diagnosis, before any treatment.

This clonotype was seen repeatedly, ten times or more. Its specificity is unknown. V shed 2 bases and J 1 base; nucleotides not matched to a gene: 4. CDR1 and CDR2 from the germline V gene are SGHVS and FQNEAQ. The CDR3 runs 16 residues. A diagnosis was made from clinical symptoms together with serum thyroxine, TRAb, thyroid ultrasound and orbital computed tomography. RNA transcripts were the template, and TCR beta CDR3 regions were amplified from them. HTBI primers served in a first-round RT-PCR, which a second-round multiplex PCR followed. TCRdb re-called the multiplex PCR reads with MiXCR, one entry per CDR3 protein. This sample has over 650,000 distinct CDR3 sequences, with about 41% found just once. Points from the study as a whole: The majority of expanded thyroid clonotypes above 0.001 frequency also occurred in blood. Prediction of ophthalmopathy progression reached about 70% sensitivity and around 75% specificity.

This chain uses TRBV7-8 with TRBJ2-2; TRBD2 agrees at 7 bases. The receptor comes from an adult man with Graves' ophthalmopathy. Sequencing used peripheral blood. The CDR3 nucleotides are TGTGCCAGCAGCTTACAAGCGGGGAGGAACACCGGGGAGCTGTTTTTT. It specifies CASSLQAGRNTGELFF.